These 10 T cell receptor gamma chains were sequenced from one sample in a study of γδ T cells in repeated Plasmodium falciparum infection. Vgamma9/Vdelta2+ and Vdelta2-negative gammadelta T cells were flow-sorted from PBMC for bulk sequencing. TCRdb re-called the multiplex PCR reads via CATT. The sample has 30,000 or so gamma-chain clones; over 1.3% are singletons. Sequenced: gamma-delta T cells from blood. Receptors originate from a pool of human donors (malaria-infected and uninfected, not separated).

To note about this clone: TCRdb attributes to this sequence the protein of a much larger clone, which differs from the DNA translation at residue 11; a read error is likely, and the protein displayed is translated from the DNA. The rearrangement uses TRGV9 and TRGJ1 or TRGJ2. TCRdb is silent on the J gene; assignment here came from matching the DNA to germline. CDR1 is GITISATS, CDR2 ISYDGTV, per germline (reference sequence). Trimming cost V 0 bases and J 12 bases; bases outside gene matches: 14. This CDR3 has 14 residues. Written as DNA, the CDR3 is TGTGCCTTGTGGGAGGTGCAGAGGGGGCCTAGGAAACTCTTT. Its translation: CALWEVQRGPRKLF.

As for this clone: The TCRdb protein, from a much larger clone, departs from this DNA's translation at residue 11, likely by read error; the protein shown derives from the DNA. The V gene was identified as TRGV9, while no J gene was called. Per the germline V gene, CDR1 is GITISATS and CDR2 is ISYDGTV (reference sequence). The CDR3 contains 14 residues. CDR3 sequence: CALWEPKTYYNKLF. The CDR3 DNA is TGTGCCTTGTGGGAGCCGAAGACTTATTATAATAAACTCTTT.

As regards this clone: The protein TCRdb lists belongs to a much larger clone and differs from this DNA's translation at residue 14, which points to a read error; the protein shown is made from the DNA. The chain recombines TRGV9 with TRGJP. Per the germline V gene, CDR1 is GITISATS and CDR2 is ISYDGTV (reference sequence). CDR3 length: 17 residues. The CDR3 is CALWDPAAELGKKLKVF. The CDR3 DNA is TGTGCCTTGTGGGACCCCGCAGCAGAGTTGGGCAAAAAACTCAAGGTATTT.

As concerns this clone: The protein recorded in TCRdb matches a much larger clone and deviates from this DNA's translation at residue 6, suggesting a read error; the protein here is obtained by translating the DNA. The chain uses TRGV2 and TRGJ1 or TRGJ2. The J gene was missing in TCRdb and was found by matching the end of the DNA to germline. Germline V gene data show CDR1 as EGSNGY and CDR2 as YDSYNSKV. The CDR3 length is 13 residues. V was clipped by 3 bases and J by 4 bases; unmatched bases: 6. The CDR3 region has the DNA TGTGCCACCTGGGACTATCGATATTATAAGAAACTCTTT. Protein product: CATWDYRYYKKLF.

This clone was found a few times. TCRdb attributes to this sequence the protein of a much larger clone, which differs from the DNA translation at residue 11; a read error is likely, and the protein displayed is translated from the DNA. The J gene has no call, while the V gene is TRGV4. The CDR3 runs to 13 residues. Looked up from germline, CDR1 is EGSTGY and CDR2 is YDSYTSSV. Here the CDR3 DNA reads TGTGCCACCTGGGATGCCCAATGGTATAAGAGACTCTTT. It translates to CATWDAQWYKRLF.

This clone came up a few times. The protein TCRdb gives is from a much larger clone and does not agree with this DNA's translation at residue 4, likely a read error; the protein shown here comes from the DNA. The same CDR3 is also encoded by other DNA sequences in this sample. V gene TRGV9 combines with J gene TRGJP1. The J gene, absent from TCRdb, was called here by matching the DNA to germline. Germline CDR1 and CDR2: GITISATS and ISYDGTV (reference sequence). The CDR3 has 13 amino acids. For the CDR3, the DNA is TGTGCCTTGAGGGAGGTCTCTGGTTGGTTCAAGATATTT. Amino acids: CALREVSGWFKIF.

This clone was counted ten times or more. A single base is all that separates this from a far larger clone, so a read error is likely. Other DNA sequences in this specimen translate into the identical CDR3. The rearrangement uses TRGV9 and TRGJ1 or TRGJ2. This CDR3 region has 13 residues. The germline CDR1 and CDR2 sequences are GITISATS and ISYDGTV (reference sequence). The CDR3: CALWEVHDYKKLF. The CDR3 region has the DNA TGTGCCTTGTGGGAGGTGCACGATTATAAGAAGCTCTTT.

The sample holds many counts of this clone. J is TRGJ1 or TRGJ2 and V is TRGV4. The CDR3 is 12 residues long. CDR1 and CDR2 (germline): EGSTGY, YDSYTSSV. The V gene end was trimmed by 0 bases and the J gene end by 8 bases; junction bases not matched to a gene: 4. This chain's CDR3 is CATWDGPDKKLF. The CDR3 DNA reads as TGTGCCACCTGGGATGGGCCCGATAAGAAACTCTTT.

This clone was found many times. A read error is likely here: a far larger clone is one base away. This chain uses TRGV9 with TRGJP. Germline V gene data show CDR1 as GITISATS and CDR2 as ISYDGTV (reference sequence). The CDR3 is made up of 19 amino acids. The CDR3 loop is CASWEAISSSQLGKKIKVF. For the CDR3, the DNA is TGTGCCTCGTGGGAGGCCATCTCTTCCTCGCAGTTGGGCAAAAAAATCAAGGTATTT.

As for this clone: A read error is the likely source, as a far larger clone sits one nucleotide away. The V gene is TRGV9, the J gene TRGJP2. Germline matching of the DNA provided the J gene here, since TCRdb leaves it blank. Germline CDR1 GITISATS, CDR2 ISYDGTV (reference sequence). The CDR3 length is 17 residues. Here the CDR3 DNA reads TGTGCCTTGTGGGAGGTGCAGAATAGCGGTAGTGACTGGATCAAGACGTTT. Amino acid sequence: CALWEVQNSGSDWIKTF.